These 10 T cell receptor beta chains were all obtained from the same sample, sequenced in a study of T cell repertoires in cytomegalovirus infection. TCRdb re-analysed the reads in MiXCR, keeping a single row per CDR3 protein. Of 350,000 to 450,000 distinct CDR3 sequences in the sample, 15% to 20% are singletons; the top ten hold 8.5% to 10%. The sequenced material came from PBMCs. The receptor source for this set is a human donor in good health (CMV status not recorded). Some clones in this sample may be carry-over from other donors' samples.

This clonotype was counted at least ten times. The rearrangement joins TRBV15 to TRBJ2-1, with D possibly TRBD1 on 5 matching bases. V was clipped by 0 bases and J by 3 bases, with 9 bases between them. Germline CDR1 reads LNHNV; CDR2 reads YYDKDF (reference sequence). The CDR3 loop spans 15 amino acids. Here the CDR3 DNA reads TGTGCCACCAGCAGAGATCCCCAGGGCTACAATGAGCAGTTCTTC. Amino acids: CATSRDPQGYNEQFF.

This clonotype appeared a single time. The V gene is TRBV19, the J gene TRBJ1-5; D unclear. In germline, CDR1 is LNHDA, CDR2 SQIVND (reference sequence). This CDR3 contains 15 residues. V lost 1 base to trimming and J lost 5 bases, with 12 bases between them. The chain's CDR3 is CASSIVGVSYQPQHF. The CDR3 DNA follows: TGTGCCAGTAGTATAGTAGGTGTTTCATATCAGCCCCAGCATTTT.

The chain joins TRBV7-2 to TRBJ1-2; no definite D call. CDR3 length: 13 amino acids. Looked up from germline, CDR1 is SGHTA and CDR2 is FQGNSA. V lost 1 base and J 13 bases, leaving 16 bases between the germline ends. The CDR3 sequence: CASSLEVRLWGTF. The DNA for the CDR3 is TGTGCCAGCAGCTTAGAAGTTAGGCTATGGGGCACCTTC.

This clonotype was recorded many times. This chain links TRBV7-2 with TRBJ2-1; D tentatively reads TRBD1 or TRBD2 (6 bases each). The CDR3 length is 16 residues. V lost 5 bases, J lost 6 bases, and 20 bases lay in between. Germline values: CDR1 SGHTA, CDR2 FQGNSA. The CDR3 DNA is TGTGCCAGCAGCCTGGGGGCCACAATGGGGGGCAATGAGCAGTTCTTC. Its protein is CASSLGATMGGNEQFF. Based on the CDR3 plus reference TRBV7-2 and TRBJ2-1, the full variable domain is GAGVSQSPSNKVTEKGKDVELRCDPISGHTALYWYRQSLGQGLEFLIYFQGNSAPDKSGLPSDRFSAERTGGSVSTLTIQRTQQEDSAVYLCASSLGATMGGNEQFFGPGTRLTVL.

This clonotype was seen ten or more times. This sequence joins TRBV7-2 and TRBJ2-3; D is undetermined. This CDR3 region has 15 residues. Looked up from germline, CDR1 is SGHTA and CDR2 is FQGNSA. The ends were cut back, 3 bases at V and 3 bases at J, with 13 bases in the middle. Written as DNA, the CDR3 is TGTGCCAGCAGCTTCCCGGAGCCGACGACAGATACGCAGTATTTT. This gives the protein CASSFPEPTTDTQYF.

The chain employs TRBV19 and TRBJ2-1, with 11 bases aligning to TRBD1. V lost 7 bases to trimming and J lost 7 bases; unmatched junction nucleotides: 12. This CDR3 comprises 16 residues. Per the germline V gene, CDR1 is LNHDA and CDR2 is SQIVND (reference sequence). The DNA for the CDR3 is TGTGCCAGTACCTTAGGACAGGGGGCTATCGGGAATGAGCAGTTCTTC. This sequence encodes CASTLGQGAIGNEQFF. The variable domain in full, with the rest retrieved from reference TRBV19 and TRBJ2-1, is DGGITQSPKYLFRKEGQNVTLSCEQNLNHDAMYWYRQDPGQGLRLIYYSQIVNDFQKGDIAEGYSVSREKKESFPLTVTSAQKNPTAFYLCASTLGQGAIGNEQFFGPGTRLTVL.

V and J are TRBV4-3 and TRBJ2-2; perhaps TRBD2 as D (5 bases). Germline V gives CDR1 LGHNA, CDR2 YSLEER. This CDR3 is built from 14 residues. Trimming left V 3 bases short and J 4 bases short, with 9 bases between. The CDR3 reads CASSQNEGTGELFF. CDR3 DNA sequence: TGCGCCAGCAGCCAGAATGAGGGCACCGGGGAGCTGTTTTTT.

This clonotype was counted between two and nine times. This chain links TRBV27 with TRBJ2-5; no clear D gene. Looked up from germline, CDR1 is MNHEY and CDR2 is SMNVEV (reference sequence). CDR3 size: 19 residues. Trimming pared 2 bases from V and 1 base from J, leaving 23 bases between. CDR3 sequence: CASSLRRGGRQAFQETQYF. CDR3 in DNA: TGTGCCAGCAGTTTACGCCGTGGTGGGCGTCAGGCCTTCCAAGAGACCCAGTACTTC.

Many counts were recorded for this clonotype. This chain links TRBV19 with TRBJ2-1, with 8 nucleotides matching TRBD2. After removal of 3 bases from V and 6 bases from J, the junction contained 13 bases not matched to a gene. Germline V lookup: CDR1 LNHDA, CDR2 SQIVND (reference sequence). The CDR3 loop spans 17 amino acids. CDR3 sequence: CASSIASGGARPNEQFF. The CDR3 region has the DNA TGTGCCAGTAGTATTGCCTCGGGGGGGGCCCGGCCCAATGAGCAGTTCTTC.

At least ten counts were recorded for this clonotype. This chain connects TRBV12-3 or TRBV12-4 to TRBJ2-5, with D perhaps TRBD1 (6 bases). The CDR3 has 13 amino acids. Trimming took off 8 bases at V and 5 bases at J, with 15 bases between the two ends. The CDR3 region is CASLQQGIETQYF. The CDR3 coding sequence is TGTGCCAGCTTACAACAGGGAATTGAGACCCAGTACTTC.